One and the same sample provided the 27 T cell receptor beta chains below, sequenced in a study of siplizumab effects on memory and regulatory T cells. Repertoires were generated with immunoSEQ multiplex PCR, while TCRdb's copy carries only in-frame clones and drops some. The sample shows around 100,000 clones, approximately 91% of them seen only once. The sequencing sample was made of non-Treg CD4+ T cells sorted from blood. These receptors were obtained from a human donor in good health.

This chain connects TRBV7-8 to TRBJ1-5, with D uncertain. The germline V and J ends were trimmed by 1 base and 0 bases, with 10 bases remaining between them. This CDR3 region has 16 residues. From germline, CDR1 is SGHVS and CDR2 FQNEAQ. CDR3: CASSLGVQSSNQPQHF. The CDR3 DNA sequence: TGTGCCAGCAGCTTAGGTGTTCAGAGTAGCAATCAGCCCCAGCATTTT.

The rearrangement uses TRBV29-1 and TRBJ2-1; 12 bases align to TRBD2. The germline CDR1 and CDR2 sequences are SQVTM and ANQGSEA. The ends lost 7 bases at V and 6 bases at J; junction bases unmatched: 4. The CDR3 is made up of 13 amino acids. The CDR3 reads CSAGLAGFNEQFF. The CDR3 nucleotides are TGCAGCGCGGGACTAGCGGGCTTCAATGAGCAGTTCTTC.

The gene calls are TRBV5-1 and TRBJ1-2; D perhaps matches TRBD1 (5 bases). The CDR3 length is 16 residues. V shed 1 base and J shed 4 bases, with 17 bases lying between them. Per germline, CDR1 SGHRS and CDR2 YFSETQ. The CDR3 nucleotides are TGCGCCAGCAGCTTGTCTCAGGGTTCCTCTTCCTATGGCTACACCTTC. Protein product: CASSLSQGSSSYGYTF.

The genes are TRBV9 and TRBJ1-4; D perhaps matches TRBD1 (5 bases). Germline V CDR1 and CDR2: SGDLS, YYNGEE. The ends were cut back, 3 bases at V and 1 base at J, with 16 bases in the middle. The CDR3 consists of 17 residues. The CDR3 sequence: CASSARFGGVTNEKLFF. The CDR3 DNA is TGTGCCAGCAGCGCCCGGTTTGGGGGGGTAACTAATGAAAAACTGTTTTTT.

This chain connects TRBV19 to TRBJ2-7; 11 bases fit TRBD1. The J segment lost 6 bases and the V segment lost 2 bases, leaving 6 bases of the junction unmatched. The length of the CDR3 is 15 residues. Germline assignment: CDR1 LNHDA and CDR2 SQIVND (reference sequence). CDR3 nucleotides: TGTGCCAGTAGTATAACCCGGACAGGGGGCTCCGAGCAGTACTTC. Translating it yields CASSITRTGGSEQYF.

The chain recombines TRBV6-6 with TRBJ1-3, with D maybe TRBD1 (6 bases). CDR1 is MNHNY, CDR2 SVGAGI, per germline (reference sequence). The CDR3 contains 14 residues. Between the trimmed V and J ends, which lost 0 bases and 4 bases, there was a span of 7 bases. The CDR3 is CASSYSGHGNTIYF. Written as DNA, the CDR3 is TGTGCCAGCAGTTACTCGGGACACGGAAACACCATATATTTT.

This chain connects TRBV5-6 to TRBJ1-5; no clear D gene. Deletions cut 0 bases from V and 9 bases from J, with 7 bases between. Looked up from germline, CDR1 is SGHDT and CDR2 is YYEEEE. This CDR3 contains 12 residues. CDR3 region: CASSLGLGPQHF. DNA of the CDR3: TGTGCCAGCAGCTTGGGTCTCGGGCCCCAGCATTTT.

The V call is TRBV5-4, the J call TRBJ2-2, with no clear D. The germline V gene has CDR1 SGHNT and CDR2 YYREEE (reference sequence). Trimming removed 2 bases from V and 1 base from J, with 9 bases in between. There are 15 residues in the CDR3. Here the CDR3 reads CASSLQGLNTGELFF. The CDR3 nucleotides are TGTGCCAGCAGCTTACAAGGGTTGAACACCGGGGAGCTGTTTTTT.

CDR3 DNA: TGTGCCAGCAGTGGGACTAGGCATGAGACCCAGTACTTC. It codes for CASSGTRHETQYF. This sequence joins TRBV2 and TRBJ2-5, with 7 nucleotides matching TRBD2. The CDR3 consists of 13 residues. V was clipped by 4 bases and J by 5 bases; unmatched bases: 4. Germline assignment: CDR1 SNHLY and CDR2 FYNNEI.

CDR3 in amino acids: CASSIGLLSSYEQYF. CDR3 in DNA: TGTGCCAGCAGCATTGGACTACTGAGCAGCTACGAGCAGTACTTC. The chain recombines TRBV5-4 with TRBJ2-5; weak D call: TRBD2 (6 bases). The DNA end is more similar to TRBJ2-7, so the J call may be wrong. This CDR3 region has 15 residues. Per the germline V gene, CDR1 is SGHNT and CDR2 is YYREEE (reference sequence).

The sample holds a few counts of this clone. V usage is TRBV18 and J usage is TRBJ1-4, with 7 bases lining up with TRBD1. The junction had 3 bases not matched to a gene; V was cut back by 6 bases and J by 5 bases. Looked up from germline, CDR1 is KGHSH and CDR2 is LQKENI. This CDR3 region has 13 residues. The DNA for the CDR3 is TGTGCCAGCTCCACAGGGGCGAATGAAAAACTGTTTTTT. This encodes CASSTGANEKLFF. Drawing the rest from reference TRBV18 and TRBJ1-4, the complete variable domain is NAGVMQNPRHLVRRRGQEARLRCSPMKGHSHVYWYRQLPEEGLKFMVYLQKENIIDESGMPKERFSAEFPKEGPSILRIQQVVRGDSAAYFCASSTGANEKLFFGSGTQLSVL.

The J gene is TRBJ1-5, the V gene TRBV28; D might be TRBD1 (5 bases). This CDR3 is 14 amino acids long. Germline V CDR1 and CDR2: MDHEN, SYDVKM. V lost 7 bases and J lost 2, with 12 bases in between. CDR3 coding DNA: TGTGCCAGCACCTGGGGCCGCCGCAATCAGCCCCAGCATTTT. This encodes CASTWGRRNQPQHF.

The chain has TRBV2 and TRBJ2-7; TRBD1 or TRBD2 may be the D gene (6 bases each). Germline CDR1 SNHLY, CDR2 FYNNEI. Trimming pared 5 bases from V and 1 base from J, leaving 9 bases between. The CDR3 consists of 13 residues. The CDR3 sequence: CASSTGASYEQYF. Here the CDR3 DNA reads TGTGCCAGCAGTACGGGGGCGTCCTACGAGCAGTACTTC.

Only a few counts were recorded for this clone. This chain joins TRBV4-1 and TRBJ2-7, with D unresolved. The CDR3 runs 14 residues. CDR1 MGHRA and CDR2 YSYEKL come from the germline V gene. V shed 3 bases and J shed 4 bases, with 13 bases lying between them. The CDR3 bases are TGCGCCAGCAGCCACGGGTGGGGATTATACGAGCAGTACTTC. It specifies CASSHGWGLYEQYF.

This clone was observed once. The chain employs TRBV5-6 and TRBJ2-1; D is uncertain. The ends were cut back, 3 bases at V and 10 bases at J, with 11 bases in the middle. Germline V CDR1 and CDR2: SGHDT, YYEEEE. This CDR3 is built from 12 residues. The CDR3 here is CASSSRMREQFF. The CDR3 bases are TGTGCCAGCAGCTCCCGTATGAGGGAGCAGTTCTTC.

The V and J genes are TRBV7-2 and TRBJ1-3; possibly TRBD1 for D (6 bases). Germline assignment: CDR1 SGHTA and CDR2 FQGNSA. The CDR3 loop spans 16 amino acids. V lost 5 bases and J 0 bases, leaving 14 bases between the germline ends. The CDR3 sequence is CASSPPSGVSGNTIYF. CDR3 sequence (DNA): TGTGCCAGCAGCCCACCCTCAGGGGTCTCTGGAAACACCATATATTTT.

This clone has a single count. The rearrangement links TRBV5-1 to TRBJ1-2; 10 bases are a match to TRBD1. The CDR3 consists of 14 residues. In germline, CDR1 is SGHRS, CDR2 YFSETQ. V lost 3 bases, J lost 3 bases, and 2 bases stayed unmatched. CDR3 DNA sequence: TGCGCCAGCAGCTGGGGACAGGGGCACTATGGCTACACCTTC. It is translated as CASSWGQGHYGYTF.

This sequence joins TRBV27 and TRBJ1-4; no reliable D call. Germline V gives CDR1 MNHEY, CDR2 SMNVEV (reference sequence). The CDR3 totals 13 residues. V gave up 10 bases and J gave up 3 bases, with 12 bases separating them. The CDR3 sequence: CANHSAPNEKLFF. CDR3 nucleotides: TGTGCCAACCACAGCGCCCCTAATGAAAAACTGTTTTTT.

J is TRBJ2-7 and V is TRBV19, with D perhaps TRBD1 or TRBD2 (8 bases each). Germline V gives CDR1 LNHDA, CDR2 SQIVND (reference sequence). The length of the CDR3 is 16 residues. Trimming left V 6 bases short and J 1 base short, with 19 bases between. In DNA, the CDR3 is TGTGCCAGTAGCCGGGAGGGACAGGTCCCATCCTACGAGCAGTACTTC. Amino acid sequence: CASSREGQVPSYEQYF.

The chain couples TRBV7-2 to TRBJ2-7, with TRBD2 identical over 8 bases. This CDR3 has 15 residues. The germline gives CDR1 SGHTA, CDR2 FQGNSA. V dropped 4 bases and J dropped 3; count of bases not matched to a gene: 8. The CDR3 sequence is CASSSAGTRIYEQYF. CDR3 sequence (DNA): TGTGCCAGCAGCTCCGCCGGGACTAGAATCTACGAGCAGTACTTC.

The chain employs TRBV19 and TRBJ1-1; 8 bases line up with TRBD1. V shed 5 bases, J shed 3 bases, and the junction held 8 bases outside the gene matches. Germline V lookup: CDR1 LNHDA, CDR2 SQIVND (reference sequence). There are 15 residues in the CDR3. The CDR3, as DNA: TGTGCCAGTAGTGCACACAGGGGGTCGGACACTGAAGCTTTCTTT. Its translation is CASSAHRGSDTEAFF.

The rearrangement uses TRBV9 and TRBJ2-3; a weak D match, TRBD2 (7 bases). There are 16 residues in the CDR3. Looked up from germline, CDR1 is SGDLS and CDR2 is YYNGEE. The V and J ends lost 1 base and 2 bases respectively, with 14 bases between them. The CDR3 DNA follows: TGTGCCAGCAGCGTAAGGACTAGGGGGGACACAGATACGCAGTATTTT. It translates to CASSVRTRGDTDTQYF.

V is TRBV19 and J is TRBJ1-2; D is unclear. CDR1 is LNHDA, CDR2 SQIVND, per germline (reference sequence). Between the trimmed V and J ends, which lost 4 bases and 5 bases, there was a span of 11 bases. CDR3 length: 13 amino acids. DNA of the CDR3: TGTGCCAGTAGTACTATAGGCTTTTATGGCTACACCTTC. Translating it yields CASSTIGFYGYTF.

J is TRBJ1-1 and V is TRBV7-9; 8 bases are a match to TRBD1. The J segment lost 1 base and the V segment lost 11 bases, leaving 9 bases of the junction unmatched. Germline lookup yields CDR1 SEHNR and CDR2 FQNEAQ (reference sequence). The CDR3 length is 14 residues. CDR3 in amino acids: CAWGQGARNTEAFF. In DNA form, the CDR3 reads TGTGCCTGGGGGCAGGGGGCACGGAACACTGAAGCTTTCTTT. Together with reference TRBV7-9 and TRBJ1-1, the CDR3 gives the full variable domain: DTGVSQNPRHKITKRGQNVTFRCDPISEHNRLYWYRQTLGQGPEFLTYFQNEAQLEKSRLLSDRFSAERPKGSFSTLEIQRTEQGDSAMYLCAWGQGARNTEAFFGQGTRLTVV.

V is TRBV6-1 and J is TRBJ2-7; TRBD2 aligns across 9 bases. V was clipped by 11 bases and J by 3 bases; unmatched bases: 5. The CDR3 extends over 12 amino acids. Germline CDR1 reads MNHNS; CDR2 reads SASEGT. DNA for the CDR3: TGTGCCGCGGGGACTAGCTTCTACGAGCAGTACTTC. As protein: CAAGTSFYEQYF.

The genes are TRBV2 and TRBJ2-3, with 7 bases fitting TRBD2. Trimming cost V 6 bases and J 6 bases; bases outside gene matches: 6. Looked up from germline, CDR1 is SNHLY and CDR2 is FYNNEI. There are 13 residues in the CDR3. The CDR3 spells CASRRELGDTQYF. The CDR3 nucleotides are TGTGCCAGCAGGCGGGAGCTGGGGGATACGCAGTATTTT.

The chain is built from TRBV18 and TRBJ1-1, with TRBD1 as a possible D gene (6 bases). The V gene's germline CDR1 is KGHSH and CDR2 LQKENI. V was cut by 5 bases and J by 3 bases, with 16 bases left in between. The CDR3 sequence is 15 residues long. The DNA of the CDR3 is TGTGCCAGCTCATTAAAGACGGGGGCCTACACTGAAGCTTTCTTT. This codes for CASSLKTGAYTEAFF.